This record covers a single TCR beta chain. Its matching antigen is unknown. The sample is drawn from a study of T-cell reconstitution after alpha-beta-depleted transplantation in children. Overall study findings and caveats: Several hundred expanded graft clones reportedly were the source of alpha-beta T cells about two months after transplant. T-cell numbers and diversity, one year after transplant, stemmed largely from T cells that were newly produced. Some patients' high day-60 TCRbeta diversity was attributed to recipient cells surviving conditioning.

Unique molecular identifiers were used in preparing the TCRbeta library. TCRdb reprocessed the PCR reads with MiXCR, giving one entry per CDR3 protein. The table has about 180,000 distinct CDR3 sequences, roughly 11% seen once. Germline assignment: CDR1 MRHNA and CDR2 SNTAGT. V shed 6 bases and J 2 bases; nucleotides not matched to a gene: 17. The CDR3 contains 19 residues. This sequence originates from a boy between 2 and 10 years old with acute myeloid leukemia, due to receive a stem cell transplant. The rearrangement uses TRBV6-4 and TRBJ1-5, with 9 nucleotides matching TRBD1. The material was PBMCs, obtained before TCRalphabeta/CD19-depleted stem cell transplant. CDR3 sequence: CASSRSGTGLLVGNQPQHF. DNA of the CDR3: TGTGCCAGCAGCCGCTCTGGGACAGGGTTGCTAGTCGGCAATCAGCCCCAGCATTTT.